Reported below is one TCR beta chain. Its recognized antigen is unknown. Base qualities were left out, and no much larger clone turns up one base away. V sheds 0 bases and J sheds 11 bases, leaving 13 bases between their ends. From the cysteine up to the phenylalanine, the CDR3 has a length of 14 residues. Solely the CDR3 DNA is kept, with 42 bases framed from the first base. CDR1 and CDR2, per the germline V gene (reference sequence), are LNHDA and SQIVND. The sample belongs to a study of early T cells in non-severe SARS-CoV-2 infection (dated by TCRdb to the early 2020s). Concerning the study at large: TCR sequencing used bulk RNA from unsorted whole blood, so alpha and beta chains could not be paired.

This was a case-control study nested in a cohort of healthcare workers in London, UK, who had nasopharyngeal swab PCR tests and blood samples taken every week. Healthcare workers were recruited between 23 and 31 March 2020, during the week of the UK lockdown, and were followed weekly for up to roughly 15 weeks. The protocol used for the library was 5' RACE. The sequencer was a NextSeq 500. Unique molecular identifiers were attached to individual cDNA molecules in the TCR library protocol so that sequencing error and PCR bias could be corrected. Sequencing covered both TCR alpha and beta chains, and within each sample the abundances of alpha and beta sequences were tightly co-correlated. The authors' analysis ran thus. Decombinator V4 was used to annotate TCR sequences for V gene, J gene and CDR3. TCRs were defined as expanded if a significant change between any two time points was detected under a Poisson model with p below 0.0001. Abundances of TCRs were expressed as counts per million after normalisation to the total number of TCRs sequenced in each sample. TRAV1-2 paired with TRAJ12, TRAJ20 or TRAJ33 defined MAIT TCRs, while TRAV10 paired with TRAJ18 defined iNKT TCRs. A search of VDJdb, accessed on 1 November 2021, was run for TCRs annotated to CMV, EBV and SARS-CoV-2, with TCRs annotated for multiple antigens excluded. In-frame beta chains were kept once TCRdb had trimmed the public reads at Q25 with fastp and called clones with MiXCR. Identical CDR3 protein sequences are pooled into one entry, listed with their most common genes and DNA. The V and J calls shown here were made by TCRdb, not taken from the authors' results. For this sample there are roughly 60,000 distinct CDR3 sequences; 5.5% to 8.5% appear just once. The ten largest clones add up to roughly 5% of the sample.

General findings and caveats noted by the study authors: Matching against VDJdb was skewed toward anti-spike CD8 responses, likely underestimated virus-specific expansions, and missed private and CD4 specificities.

The sample was whole blood, taken at baseline. The chain is made from TRBV19 and TRBJ1-4; the D gene cannot be resolved reliably. The receptor's source is an adult who was a healthcare worker with PCR-confirmed SARS-CoV-2 infection or an uninfected control (not recorded which). The CDR3 region has the sequence CASSIDWERSKLFF. The sequenced DNA is TGTGCCAGTAGTATAGATTGGGAAAGGTCGAAACTGTTTTTT.